Shown below are 11 T cell receptor beta chains from a single sample sequenced in a study of cytomegalovirus exposure and HLA in healthy donors. Clones were sequenced by immunoSEQ multiplex PCR, and TCRdb holds only the in-frame ones, with some missing. The data show about 130,000 clones, with 75% to 90% seen just once and about 9.9% held by the top ten. Specimen: PBMCs. Every receptor here comes from a woman younger than 35 in good health and CMV-seropositive.

For the CDR3, the DNA is TGCGCCAGCAGCCGCGTTGCGGGGAGGACCGGGGAGCTGTTTTTT. Its protein product is CASSRVAGRTGELFF. J is TRBJ2-2 and V is TRBV4-3; D is perhaps TRBD2 (6 bases). CDR3 length equals 15 residues. The germline CDR1 and CDR2 sequences are LGHNA and YSLEER. Trimming cost V 4 bases and J 5 bases, with 14 bases left between them.

The J gene is TRBJ2-2, the V gene TRBV5-1; 10 bases line up with TRBD2. V shed 3 bases, J shed 5 bases, and the junction held 10 bases outside the gene matches. Per the germline V gene, CDR1 is SGHRS and CDR2 is YFSETQ. The CDR3 has 17 residues. The CDR3 reads CASSSTSGGAGTGELFF. The CDR3 nucleotides are TGCGCCAGCAGCTCCACGAGCGGGGGGGCCGGAACCGGGGAGCTGTTTTTT.

J is TRBJ1-2 and V is TRBV30; D unclear. The CDR3 runs to 14 residues. CDR1 is GTSNPN and CDR2 is SVGIG in the germline V gene (reference sequence). The chain's CDR3 is CALLGGQANYGYTF. CDR3 nucleotides: TGTGCGCTTCTTGGAGGGCAAGCTAACTATGGCTACACCTTC.

CDR3 coding DNA: TGTGCCGGTAGCGGGACATACTCCTACGAGCAGTACTTC. Translation gives CAGSGTYSYEQYF. J is TRBJ2-7 and V is TRBV7-9; 8 bases are shared with TRBD2. CDR3 length: 13 residues. The V gene's germline CDR1 is SEHNR and CDR2 FQNEAQ (reference sequence). After removal of 11 bases from V and 0 bases from J, the junction contained 6 bases not matched to a gene.

The chain carries TRBV30 and TRBJ1-3; D is perhaps TRBD1 (6 bases). Germline V gives CDR1 GTSNPN, CDR2 SVGIG (reference sequence). CDR3 length equals 13 residues. Trimming cost V 0 bases and J 6 bases, with 9 bases left between them. The DNA of the CDR3 is TGTGCCTGGAGTGTAGGGGGGGAAAACACCATATATTTT. Translating gives CAWSVGGENTIYF.

The V call is TRBV27, the J call TRBJ2-2; 15 positions agree with TRBD2. This CDR3 comprises 18 residues. J gave up 4 bases and V 8 bases, and 11 bases lay outside the gene matches. Germline V gene sequence: CDR1 MNHEY, CDR2 SMNVEV (reference sequence). The CDR3: CASAIGLAGGRGTGELFF. The CDR3 nucleotides are TGTGCCAGCGCTATAGGACTAGCGGGGGGGCGCGGCACCGGGGAGCTGTTTTTT.

The chain links TRBV15 to TRBJ1-2; D perhaps matches TRBD1 (5 bases). The CDR3 length is 12 residues. V was trimmed by 5 bases and J by 6 bases, leaving 10 bases between them. Germline V gene lookup returns CDR1 LNHNV and CDR2 YYDKDF (reference sequence). CDR3 nucleotides: TGTGCCACCAGCTCTCAGGGTAATGGCTACACCTTC. This sequence encodes CATSSQGNGYTF. The full variable domain, with the rest looked up from reference TRBV15 and TRBJ1-2, is DAMVIQNPRYQVTQFGKPVTLSCSQTLNHNVMYWYQQKSSQAPKLLFHYYDKDFNNEADTPDNFQSRRPNTSFCFLDIRSPGLGDTAMYLCATSSQGNGYTFGSGTRLTVV.

The V call is TRBV29-1, the J call TRBJ2-3; 8 positions agree with TRBD1. This CDR3 is 13 amino acids long. Germline V gene data show CDR1 as SQVTM and CDR2 as ANQGSEA. The trim removed 6 bases at V and 6 bases at J, leaving 8 bases unmatched. DNA for the CDR3: TGCAGCGTACAGGGGGAAGATTGGGATACGCAGTATTTT. It translates to CSVQGEDWDTQYF.

This rearrangement joins TRBV27 to TRBJ1-2; 7 nucleotides align to TRBD1. The CDR3 loop spans 14 amino acids. V shed 5 bases, J shed 2 bases, and the junction held 5 bases outside the gene matches. CDR1 and CDR2 (germline): MNHEY, SMNVEV (reference sequence). The CDR3 reads CASSPGGQNYGYTF. As DNA, the CDR3 is TGTGCCAGCAGTCCCGGGGGACAGAACTATGGCTACACCTTC.

The chain has TRBV28 and TRBJ2-5, with TRBD2 matching 11 bases. Trimming cost V 5 bases and J 5 bases; bases outside gene matches: 13. Germline lookup yields CDR1 MDHEN and CDR2 SYDVKM. CDR3 size: 17 residues. The CDR3 reads CASSAPGLSGGAETQYF. The CDR3 bases are TGTGCCAGCAGTGCCCCAGGACTTAGCGGGGGGGCGGAGACCCAGTACTTC.

The J gene is TRBJ2-1, the V gene TRBV7-2; 7 nucleotides match TRBD2. The CDR3 covers 14 residues. The V gene end was trimmed by 3 bases and the J gene end by 2 bases; junction bases not matched to a gene: 1. CDR1 SGHTA and CDR2 FQGNSA come from the germline V gene. CDR3: CASSFLAAYNEQFF. The CDR3 nucleotides are TGTGCCAGCAGCTTCCTAGCGGCCTACAATGAGCAGTTCTTC.